These 26 T cell receptor beta chains came from one sample sequenced in a study of cytomegalovirus exposure and HLA in healthy donors. Assay used: immunoSEQ multiplex PCR; TCRdb lists only in-frame clones, some missing. The sample has 200,000 to 250,000 clones; approximately 80% are singletons. Sequenced sample: PBMCs. Every receptor here comes from a young woman in good health and CMV-seropositive.

The chain employs TRBV2 and TRBJ2-3, with a tentative D call TRBD2 (6 bases). The length of the CDR3 is 16 residues. Trimming shortened V by 3 bases and J by 7 bases, and 20 bases separated the two germline ends. CDR1 and CDR2 (germline): SNHLY, FYNNEI. The chain's CDR3 is CASSDWLLSGVYTQYF. The CDR3 nucleotides read TGTGCCAGCAGTGATTGGCTCCTTAGCGGTGTTTATACGCAGTATTTT.

Comment on this clone: Compared with germline, one end of the junction differs, possibly owing to a read error. The chain combines TRBV30 with TRBJ1-4; no definite D call. This CDR3 is built from 13 residues. CDR1 is GTSNPN, CDR2 SVGIG, per germline (reference sequence). CDR3: CAWSMFGGSNPLF. The DNA of the CDR3 is TGTGCCTGGAGTATGTTCGGTGGCTCAAACCCTCTTTTT.

The genes are TRBV9 and TRBJ2-1; TRBD2 agrees at 7 bases. CDR1 and CDR2 from the germline V gene are SGDLS and YYNGEE. V shed 4 bases and J 2 bases; nucleotides not matched to a gene: 6. This CDR3 is 15 amino acids long. CDR3 nucleotide sequence: TGTGCCAGCAGCCTAACTAGCGAGACCTACAATGAGCAGTTCTTC. It is translated as CASSLTSETYNEQFF.

The V and J genes are TRBV27 and TRBJ2-7; 10 bases map to TRBD1. J was trimmed by 5 bases and V by 0 bases; bases with no gene match: 4. The CDR3 runs to 15 residues. Germline loops: CDR1 MNHEY, CDR2 SMNVEV (reference sequence). The CDR3 DNA reads as TGTGCCAGCAGTTTATCGGACAGGGGGGTCCACGAGCAGTACTTC. This sequence encodes CASSLSDRGVHEQYF.

This clone showed up just once. The rearrangement links TRBV30 to TRBJ1-1, with 7 bases that match TRBD1. This CDR3 spans 13 amino acids. With V trimmed by 4 bases and J by 3 bases, 5 bases remained unmatched. Germline-derived CDR1 and CDR2 are GTSNPN and SVGIG (reference sequence). The chain's CDR3 is CAWKDRVDTEAFF. CDR3 in DNA: TGTGCCTGGAAAGACAGGGTGGACACTGAAGCTTTCTTT.

Remarks on this clone: One junction end does not reproduce the germline sequence, and a read error may be involved. V is TRBV7-7 and J is TRBJ2-3, with TRBD2 identical over 9 bases. The CDR3 runs to 18 residues. Looked up from germline, CDR1 is SSHAT and CDR2 is FNYEAQ (reference sequence). For the CDR3, the DNA is TGTGCTAGCAGCTTACATCCTAGCGGGGACCCTAGCACAGATACGCAGTATTTT. As protein: CASSLHPSGDPSTDTQYF.

J is TRBJ1-1 and V is TRBV6-5; the D is unclear. The CDR3 has 13 residues. V was clipped by 6 bases and J by 0 bases, with 8 bases between them. Germline V gene data show CDR1 as MNHEY and CDR2 as SVGAGI. The CDR3 spells CASRRTVNTEAFF. The CDR3 region has the DNA TGTGCCAGCAGAAGGACTGTGAACACTGAAGCTTTCTTT.

V usage is TRBV7-9 and J usage is TRBJ2-7; 7 bases map to TRBD1. This CDR3 contains 16 residues. Germline assignment: CDR1 SEHNR and CDR2 FQNEAQ (reference sequence). Germline trimming cut 4 bases from V and 5 bases from J; bases unmatched to any gene: 14. Here the CDR3 reads CASSYRPGQLMDEQYF. Here the CDR3 DNA reads TGTGCCAGCAGCTACCGGCCGGGACAGCTGATGGACGAGCAGTACTTC.

The DNA for the CDR3 is TGTGCCAGCAGTTTACTTAGCGGGAGGTACTACGAGCAGTACTTC. Translating it yields CASSLLSGRYYEQYF. The V gene is TRBV28, the J gene TRBJ2-7; TRBD2 matches 10 bases. Germline V gene sequence: CDR1 MDHEN, CDR2 SYDVKM. This CDR3 spans 15 amino acids. V lost 2 bases, J lost 3 bases, and 4 bases stayed unmatched.

This clone has only one observation. The CDR3 DNA reads as TGTGCCAGCAGCCCATCCGGGACAGTCTCTGTCAATGAGCAGTTCTTC. This sequence encodes CASSPSGTVSVNEQFF. V is TRBV7-9 and J is TRBJ2-1, with TRBD1 matching 7 bases. The CDR3 has 16 residues. CDR1 is SEHNR, CDR2 FQNEAQ, per germline (reference sequence). The junction had 13 bases not matched to a gene; V was cut back by 5 bases and J by 6 bases.

This rearrangement joins TRBV5-4 to TRBJ1-1; 8 bases agree with TRBD1. Germline lookup yields CDR1 SGHNT and CDR2 YYREEE (reference sequence). The CDR3 is made up of 16 amino acids. V was clipped by 2 bases and J by 4 bases; unmatched bases: 10. Written as DNA, the CDR3 is TGTGCCAGCAGCTTCCCAGGGGGCGCTGGGAGCACTGAAGCTTTCTTT. Encoded protein: CASSFPGGAGSTEAFF.

The table lists this clone with a few counts. The rearrangement uses TRBV2 and TRBJ2-7; 8 positions agree with TRBD2. From germline, CDR1 is SNHLY and CDR2 FYNNEI. Trimming removed 2 bases from V and 2 bases from J; junction bases left unmatched: 5. This CDR3 contains 15 residues. DNA of the CDR3: TGTGCCAGCAGTGAATCGGCTAGCGGGCCCTACGAGCAGTACTTC. Protein product: CASSESASGPYEQYF.

This chain connects TRBV6-1 to TRBJ1-2; D may be TRBD1 (6 bases). Germline V gives CDR1 MNHNS, CDR2 SASEGT. V lost 9 bases and J lost 1, with 12 bases in between. This CDR3 is 13 amino acids long. The CDR3 sequence: CASTGQLNYGYTF. The CDR3 nucleotides read TGTGCCAGTACTGGACAGCTTAACTATGGCTACACCTTC.

The V and J genes are TRBV4-1 and TRBJ2-7; tentatively, D is TRBD1 or TRBD2 (5 bases each). V was pared by 1 base and J by 3 bases, with 7 bases between. Germline V gives CDR1 MGHRA, CDR2 YSYEKL. The CDR3 runs to 13 residues. The CDR3 spells CASSQGGSYEQYF. The CDR3 DNA follows: TGCGCCAGCAGCCAAGGGGGGAGCTACGAGCAGTACTTC.

The gene calls are TRBV27 and TRBJ1-1; TRBD1 might be the D (5 bases). Germline CDR1 MNHEY, CDR2 SMNVEV (reference sequence). The CDR3 covers 13 residues. Trimming removed 6 bases from V and 1 base from J, with 9 bases in between. The CDR3 sequence is CASSSTGNTEAFF. In nucleotides, the CDR3 is TGTGCCAGCAGCTCAACAGGGAACACTGAAGCTTTCTTT.

V is TRBV2 and J is TRBJ2-7; 8 bases map to TRBD1. The germline V gene has CDR1 SNHLY and CDR2 FYNNEI. V trimming: 6 bases; J trimming: 3 bases; junction bases outside the gene matches: 10. The CDR3 spans 15 residues. The chain's CDR3 is CASRDGQGRGYEQYF. CDR3 DNA: TGTGCCAGCAGAGACGGACAGGGAAGGGGCTACGAGCAGTACTTC.

The chain joins TRBV10-2 to TRBJ2-7; 7 bases match TRBD2. The CDR3 is 14 residues long. With 6 bases clipped from V and 0 bases from J, the junction kept 5 bases outside the gene matches. CDR1 and CDR2 (germline): WSHSY, SAAADI. CDR3 in DNA: TGCGCCAGCAGGTTAGCGGGTCTCTCCTACGAGCAGTACTTC. This sequence encodes CASRLAGLSYEQYF.

The V call is TRBV25-1, the J call TRBJ1-3; the D is unclear. In germline, CDR1 is MGHDK, CDR2 SYGVNS. The CDR3 sequence is 13 residues long. Trimming took off 4 bases at V and 2 bases at J, with 6 bases between the two ends. Written as DNA, the CDR3 is TGTGCCAGCAGTGGAAGGGCTGGAAACACCATATATTTT. Translating gives CASSGRAGNTIYF.

The chain joins TRBV5-8 to TRBJ2-1; weak D call: TRBD2 (6 bases). V gave up 4 bases and J gave up 2 bases, with 10 bases separating them. CDR1 and CDR2 (germline): SGHTS, YDEGEE. This CDR3 comprises 14 residues. The CDR3 coding sequence is TGTGCCAGCAGCCAGGACTATCCCTACAATGAGCAGTTCTTC. Its translation: CASSQDYPYNEQFF.

The sample holds many counts of this clone. This sequence joins TRBV28 and TRBJ1-1; 7 bases map to TRBD1. Germline-derived CDR1 and CDR2 are MDHEN and SYDVKM. The CDR3 has 16 residues. The V and J ends lost 6 bases and 1 base, in that order; junction bases with no gene match: 11. CDR3 region: CASRSRQGGRNTEAFF. The CDR3 coding sequence is TGTGCCAGCAGGAGTCGGCAGGGGGGCAGGAACACTGAAGCTTTCTTT.

The chain uses TRBV29-1 and TRBJ1-2, with TRBD1 matching over 7 bases. Trimming at V came to 4 bases and at J to 8 bases, leaving 7 bases not matched to a gene. The CDR3 contains 12 residues. The germline CDR1 and CDR2 sequences are SQVTM and ANQGSEA. Written as DNA, the CDR3 is TGCAGCGTTGTTGAGGGGGCTCGGGGCTACACCTTC. As protein: CSVVEGARGYTF. Looking up the rest from reference TRBV29-1 and TRBJ1-2 gives the full variable domain: SAVISQKPSRDICQRGTSLTIQCQVDSQVTMMFWYRQQPGQSLTLIATANQGSEATYESGFVIDKFPISRPNLTFSTLTVSNMSPEDSSIYLCSVVEGARGYTFGSGTRLTVV.

The rearrangement links TRBV5-1 to TRBJ2-4; D call uncertain. CDR1 and CDR2 from the germline V gene are SGHRS and YFSETQ. Deletions cut 0 bases from V and 6 bases from J, with 13 bases between. The length of the CDR3 is 15 residues. CDR3 DNA sequence: TGCGCCAGCAGCTTGGCAGACGGAGCCCTAAACATTCAGTACTTC. Translated: CASSLADGALNIQYF.

This chain connects TRBV6-5 to TRBJ2-2; D is uncertain. Looked up from germline, CDR1 is MNHEY and CDR2 is SVGAGI. The V end was cut by 2 bases, the J end by 7 bases, with 14 bases between. The CDR3 has 15 amino acids. The CDR3 here is CASSYARLRDGELFF. CDR3 DNA sequence: TGTGCCAGCAGTTACGCTCGGCTTCGAGACGGGGAGCTGTTTTTT.

The chain is built from TRBV29-1 and TRBJ1-1, with D maybe TRBD1 (5 bases). Looked up from germline, CDR1 is SQVTM and CDR2 is ANQGSEA. Trimming cost V 7 bases and J 1 base, with 13 bases left between them. The CDR3 loop spans 13 amino acids. CDR3 sequence reads: CSATGTENTEAFF. DNA for the CDR3: TGCAGCGCAACCGGGACGGAGAACACTGAAGCTTTCTTT. The variable domain in full, completed from reference TRBV29-1 and TRBJ1-1, reads SAVISQKPSRDICQRGTSLTIQCQVDSQVTMMFWYRQQPGQSLTLIATANQGSEATYESGFVIDKFPISRPNLTFSTLTVSNMSPEDSSIYLCSATGTENTEAFFGQGTRLTVV.

This chain uses TRBV28 with TRBJ1-1; 10 nucleotides agree with TRBD1. Per the germline V gene, CDR1 is MDHEN and CDR2 is SYDVKM. With V trimmed by 5 bases and J by 1 base, 10 bases remained unmatched. The CDR3 is 17 amino acids. The CDR3: CASSLAGTGAENTEAFF. CDR3 DNA sequence: TGTGCCAGCAGTCTCGCCGGGACAGGGGCCGAGAACACTGAAGCTTTCTTT.

The V gene is TRBV27, the J gene TRBJ2-3; TRBD1 might be the D (6 bases). The V end was cut by 5 bases, the J end by 2 bases, with 17 bases between. The CDR3 extends over 16 amino acids. CDR1 and CDR2 from the germline V gene are MNHEY and SMNVEV (reference sequence). In DNA form, the CDR3 reads TGTGCCAGCAGTCCATTGAGGGGACACGACACAGATACGCAGTATTTT. This encodes CASSPLRGHDTDTQYF.